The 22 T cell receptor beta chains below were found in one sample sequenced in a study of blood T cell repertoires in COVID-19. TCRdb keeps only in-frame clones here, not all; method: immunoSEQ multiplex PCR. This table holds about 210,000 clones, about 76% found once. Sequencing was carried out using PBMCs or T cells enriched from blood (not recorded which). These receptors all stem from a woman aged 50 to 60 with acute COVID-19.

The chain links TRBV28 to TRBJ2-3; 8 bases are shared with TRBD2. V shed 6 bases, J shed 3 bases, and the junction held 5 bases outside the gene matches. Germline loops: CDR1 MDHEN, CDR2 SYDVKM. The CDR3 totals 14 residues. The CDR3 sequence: CASSVQRETDTQYF. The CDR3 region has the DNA TGTGCCAGCAGCGTCCAGCGGGAGACAGATACGCAGTATTTT.

CDR3 loop: CASSLWTGPYEQYF. The CDR3 region has the DNA TGTGCCAGCAGCCTTTGGACAGGCCCCTACGAGCAGTACTTC. This chain uses TRBV7-2 with TRBJ2-7, with 7 positions matching TRBD1. CDR1 is SGHTA and CDR2 is FQGNSA in the germline V gene. This CDR3 has 14 residues. The V gene end was trimmed by 5 bases and the J gene end by 2 bases; junction bases not matched to a gene: 6.

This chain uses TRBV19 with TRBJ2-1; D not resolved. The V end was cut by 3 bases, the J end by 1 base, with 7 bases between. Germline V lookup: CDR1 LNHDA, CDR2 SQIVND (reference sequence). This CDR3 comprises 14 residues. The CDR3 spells CASSIAGSYNEQFF. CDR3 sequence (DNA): TGTGCCAGTAGTATCGCAGGTTCCTACAATGAGCAGTTCTTC. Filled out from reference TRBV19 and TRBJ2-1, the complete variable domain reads DGGITQSPKYLFRKEGQNVTLSCEQNLNHDAMYWYRQDPGQGLRLIYYSQIVNDFQKGDIAEGYSVSREKKESFPLTVTSAQKNPTAFYLCASSIAGSYNEQFFGPGTRLTVL.

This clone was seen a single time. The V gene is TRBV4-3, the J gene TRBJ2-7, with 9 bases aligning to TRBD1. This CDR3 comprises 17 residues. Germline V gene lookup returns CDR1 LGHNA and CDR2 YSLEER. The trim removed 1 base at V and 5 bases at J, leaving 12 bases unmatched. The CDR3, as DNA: TGCGCCAGCAGCCAAGCACCTCGGACAGGGGTTTTTGACGAGCAGTACTTC. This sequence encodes CASSQAPRTGVFDEQYF.

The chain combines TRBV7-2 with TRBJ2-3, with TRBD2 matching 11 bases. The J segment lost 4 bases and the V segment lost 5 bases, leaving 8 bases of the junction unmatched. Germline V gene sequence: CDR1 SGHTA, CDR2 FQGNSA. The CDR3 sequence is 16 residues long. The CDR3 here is CASSPELAGAADTQYF. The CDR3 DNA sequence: TGTGCCAGCAGCCCAGAACTAGCGGGAGCGGCAGATACGCAGTATTTT.

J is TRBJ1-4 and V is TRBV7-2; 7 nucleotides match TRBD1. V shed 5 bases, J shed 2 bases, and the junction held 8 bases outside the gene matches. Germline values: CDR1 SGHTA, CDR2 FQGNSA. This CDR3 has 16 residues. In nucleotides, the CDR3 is TGTGCCAGCAGCGCCCAGACAGGGACGACTAATGAAAAACTGTTTTTT. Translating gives CASSAQTGTTNEKLFF.

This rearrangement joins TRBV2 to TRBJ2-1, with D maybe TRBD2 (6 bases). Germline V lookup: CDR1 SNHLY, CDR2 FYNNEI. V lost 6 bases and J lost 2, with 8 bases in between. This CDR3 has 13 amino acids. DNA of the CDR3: TGTGCCAGCAGCGGGGGAACCTACAATGAGCAGTTCTTC. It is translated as CASSGGTYNEQFF.

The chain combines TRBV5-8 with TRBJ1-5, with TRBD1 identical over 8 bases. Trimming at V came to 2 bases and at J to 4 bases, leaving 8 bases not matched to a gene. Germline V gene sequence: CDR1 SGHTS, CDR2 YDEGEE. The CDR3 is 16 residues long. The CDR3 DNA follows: TGTGCCAGCAGCTTAGGGGGACAGGACACTAATCAGCCCCAGCATTTT. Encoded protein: CASSLGGQDTNQPQHF.

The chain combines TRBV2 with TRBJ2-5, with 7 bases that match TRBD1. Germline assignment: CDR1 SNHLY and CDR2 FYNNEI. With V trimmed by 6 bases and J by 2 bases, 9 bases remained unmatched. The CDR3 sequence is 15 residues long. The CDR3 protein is CASRVQGIQQETQYF. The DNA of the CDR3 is TGTGCCAGCAGGGTACAGGGGATCCAACAAGAGACCCAGTACTTC. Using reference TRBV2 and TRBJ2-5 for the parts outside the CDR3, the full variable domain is EPEVTQTPSHQVTQMGQEVILRCVPISNHLYFYWYRQILGQKVEFLVSFYNNEISEKSEIFDDQFSVERPDGSNFTLKIRSTKLEDSAMYFCASRVQGIQQETQYFGPGTRLLVL.

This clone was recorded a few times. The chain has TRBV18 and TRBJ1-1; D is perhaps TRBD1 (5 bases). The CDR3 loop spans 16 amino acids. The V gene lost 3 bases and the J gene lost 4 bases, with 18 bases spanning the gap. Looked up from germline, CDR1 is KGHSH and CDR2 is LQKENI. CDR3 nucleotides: TGTGCCAGCTCACCTATTTCCCAGGGCGGATCCACTGAAGCTTTCTTT. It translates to CASSPISQGGSTEAFF.

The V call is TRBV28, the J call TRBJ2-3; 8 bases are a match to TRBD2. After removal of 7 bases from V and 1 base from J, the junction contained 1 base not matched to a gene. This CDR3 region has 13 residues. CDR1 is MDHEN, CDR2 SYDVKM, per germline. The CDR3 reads CASTAGGTDTQYF. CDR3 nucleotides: TGTGCCAGCACAGCGGGGGGCACAGATACGCAGTATTTT.

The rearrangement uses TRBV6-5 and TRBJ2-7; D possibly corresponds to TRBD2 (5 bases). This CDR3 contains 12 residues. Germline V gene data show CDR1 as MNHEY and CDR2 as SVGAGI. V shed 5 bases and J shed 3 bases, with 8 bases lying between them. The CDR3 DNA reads TGTGCCAGCAGTAACCGGGACTACGAGCAGTACTTC. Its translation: CASSNRDYEQYF.

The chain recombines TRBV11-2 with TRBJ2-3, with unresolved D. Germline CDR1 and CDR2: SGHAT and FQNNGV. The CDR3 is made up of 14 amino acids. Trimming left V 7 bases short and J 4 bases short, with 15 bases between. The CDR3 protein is CASTRTARPDTQYF. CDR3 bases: TGTGCCAGCACCCGTACAGCTCGTCCAGATACGCAGTATTTT. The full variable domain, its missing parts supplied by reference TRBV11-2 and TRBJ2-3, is EAGVAQSPRYKIIEKRQSVAFWCNPISGHATLYWYQQILGQGPKLLIQFQNNGVVDDSQLPKDRFSAERLKGVDSTLKIQPAKLEDSAVYLCASTRTARPDTQYFGPGTRLTVL.

The DNA for the CDR3 is TGTGCCAGCAGAACTCAAGGACAAGGACAGAACTATGGCTACACCTTC. The encoded protein is CASRTQGQGQNYGYTF. This rearrangement joins TRBV28 to TRBJ1-2, with D possibly TRBD1 on 6 matching bases. CDR1 is MDHEN and CDR2 is SYDVKM in the germline V gene. Deletions cut 6 bases from V and 2 bases from J, with 19 bases between. The CDR3 consists of 16 residues.

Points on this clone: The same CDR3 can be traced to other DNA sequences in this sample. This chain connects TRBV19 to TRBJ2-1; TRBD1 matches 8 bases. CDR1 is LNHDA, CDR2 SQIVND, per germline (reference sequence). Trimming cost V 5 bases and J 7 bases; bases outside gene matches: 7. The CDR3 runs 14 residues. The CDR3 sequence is CASSRTGLGNEQFF. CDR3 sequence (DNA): TGTGCCAGTAGTCGGACAGGGCTGGGGAATGAGCAGTTCTTC.

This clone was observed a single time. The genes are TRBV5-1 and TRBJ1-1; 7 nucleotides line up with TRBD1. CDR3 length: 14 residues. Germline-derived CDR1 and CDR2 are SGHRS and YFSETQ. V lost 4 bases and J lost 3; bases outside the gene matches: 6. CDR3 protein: CASSRQGGYTEAFF. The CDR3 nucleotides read TGCGCCAGCAGCAGACAGGGTGGTTACACTGAAGCTTTCTTT.

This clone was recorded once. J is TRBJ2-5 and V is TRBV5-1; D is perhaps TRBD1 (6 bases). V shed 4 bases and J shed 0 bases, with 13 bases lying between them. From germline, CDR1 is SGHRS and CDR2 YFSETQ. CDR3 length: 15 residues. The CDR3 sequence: CASSRSDRNQETQYF. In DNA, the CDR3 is TGCGCCAGCAGCAGGTCGGACAGAAACCAAGAGACCCAGTACTTC.

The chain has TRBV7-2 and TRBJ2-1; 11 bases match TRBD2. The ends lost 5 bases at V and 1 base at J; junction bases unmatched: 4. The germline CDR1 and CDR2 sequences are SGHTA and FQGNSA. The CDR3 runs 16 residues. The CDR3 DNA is TGTGCCAGCAGCGCCCTAGCGGGAGGTTCCTACAATGAGCAGTTCTTC. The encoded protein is CASSALAGGSYNEQFF.

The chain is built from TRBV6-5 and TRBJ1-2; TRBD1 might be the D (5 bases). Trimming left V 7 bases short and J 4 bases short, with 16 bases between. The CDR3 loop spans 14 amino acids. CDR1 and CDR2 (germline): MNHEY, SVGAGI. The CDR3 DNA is TGTGCCAGCACCTACGCCGGGGGGAGCTATGGCTACACCTTC. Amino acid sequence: CASTYAGGSYGYTF.

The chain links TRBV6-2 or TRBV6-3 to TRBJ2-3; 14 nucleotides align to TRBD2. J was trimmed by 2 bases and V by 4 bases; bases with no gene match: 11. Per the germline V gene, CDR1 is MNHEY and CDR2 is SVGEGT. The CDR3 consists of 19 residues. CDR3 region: CASSSVPGLAGVITDTQYF. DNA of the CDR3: TGTGCCAGCAGTTCCGTCCCGGGACTAGCGGGAGTGATCACAGATACGCAGTATTTT.

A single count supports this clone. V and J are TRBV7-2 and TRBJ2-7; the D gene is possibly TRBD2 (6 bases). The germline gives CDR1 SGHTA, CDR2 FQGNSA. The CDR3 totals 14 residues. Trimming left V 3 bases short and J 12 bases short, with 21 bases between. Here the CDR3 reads CASSLGGLPGIVYF. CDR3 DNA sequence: TGTGCCAGCAGCTTGGGGGGACTCCCTGGGATCGTGTACTTC. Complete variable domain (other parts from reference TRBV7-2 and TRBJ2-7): GAGVSQSPSNKVTEKGKDVELRCDPISGHTALYWYRQSLGQGLEFLIYFQGNSAPDKSGLPSDRFSAERTGGSVSTLTIQRTQQEDSAVYLCASSLGGLPGIVYFGPGTRLTVT.

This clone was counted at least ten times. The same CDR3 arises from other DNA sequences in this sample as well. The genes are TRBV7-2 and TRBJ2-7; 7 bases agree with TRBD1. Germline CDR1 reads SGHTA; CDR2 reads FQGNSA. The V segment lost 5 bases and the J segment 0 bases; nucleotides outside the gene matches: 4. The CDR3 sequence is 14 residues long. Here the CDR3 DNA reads TGTGCCAGCAGCCTGACAGGGAACTCCTACGAGCAGTACTTC. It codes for CASSLTGNSYEQYF. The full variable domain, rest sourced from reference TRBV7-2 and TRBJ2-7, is GAGVSQSPSNKVTEKGKDVELRCDPISGHTALYWYRQSLGQGLEFLIYFQGNSAPDKSGLPSDRFSAERTGGSVSTLTIQRTQQEDSAVYLCASSLTGNSYEQYFGPGTRLTVT.